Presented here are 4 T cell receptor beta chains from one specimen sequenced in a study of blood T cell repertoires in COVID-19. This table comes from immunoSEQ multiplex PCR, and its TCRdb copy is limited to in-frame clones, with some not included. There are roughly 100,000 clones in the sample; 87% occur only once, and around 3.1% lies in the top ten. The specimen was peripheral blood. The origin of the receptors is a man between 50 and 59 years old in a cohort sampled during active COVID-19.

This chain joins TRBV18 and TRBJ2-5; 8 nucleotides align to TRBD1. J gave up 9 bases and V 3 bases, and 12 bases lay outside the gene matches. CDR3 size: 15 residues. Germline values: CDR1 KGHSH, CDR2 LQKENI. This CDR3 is CASSPRDRPSGSQYF. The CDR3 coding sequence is TGTGCCAGCTCACCTCGGGACAGGCCGAGTGGGTCCCAGTACTTC.

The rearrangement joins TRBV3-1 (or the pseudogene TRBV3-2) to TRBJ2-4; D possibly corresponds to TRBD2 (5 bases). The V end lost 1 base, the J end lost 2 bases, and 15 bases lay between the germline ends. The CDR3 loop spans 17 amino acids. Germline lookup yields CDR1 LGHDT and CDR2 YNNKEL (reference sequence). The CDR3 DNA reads TGTGCCAGCAGCCAAGCCGGGCCCCGCGGGTCCAAAAACATTCAGTACTTC. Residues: CASSQAGPRGSKNIQYF.

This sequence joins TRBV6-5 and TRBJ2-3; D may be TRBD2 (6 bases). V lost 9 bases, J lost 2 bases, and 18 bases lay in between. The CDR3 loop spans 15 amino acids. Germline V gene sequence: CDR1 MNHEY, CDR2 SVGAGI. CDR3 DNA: TGTGCCAGTCTATTAATGGGCGGGACCACAGATACGCAGTATTTT. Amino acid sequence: CASLLMGGTTDTQYF.

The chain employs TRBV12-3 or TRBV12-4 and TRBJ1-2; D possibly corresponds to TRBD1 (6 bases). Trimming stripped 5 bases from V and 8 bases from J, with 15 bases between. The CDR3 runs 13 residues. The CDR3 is CASSAWGQGGYTF. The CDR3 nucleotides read TGTGCCAGCAGTGCGTGGGGGCAAGGCGGCTACACCTTC.